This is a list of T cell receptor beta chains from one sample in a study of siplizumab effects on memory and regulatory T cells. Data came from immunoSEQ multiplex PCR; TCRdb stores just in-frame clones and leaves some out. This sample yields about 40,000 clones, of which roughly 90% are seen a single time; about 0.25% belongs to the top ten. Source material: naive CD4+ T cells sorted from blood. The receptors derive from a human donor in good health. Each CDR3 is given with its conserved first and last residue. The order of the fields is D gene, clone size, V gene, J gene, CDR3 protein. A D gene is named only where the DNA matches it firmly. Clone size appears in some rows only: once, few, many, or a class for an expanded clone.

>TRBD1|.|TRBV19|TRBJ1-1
CASSIGDRGTEAFF
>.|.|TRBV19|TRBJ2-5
CASSIVGQETQYF
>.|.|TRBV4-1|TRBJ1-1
CASREAVMNTEAFF
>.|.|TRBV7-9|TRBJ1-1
CASRIEVREAEAFF
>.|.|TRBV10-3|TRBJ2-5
CAISESSGAETQYF
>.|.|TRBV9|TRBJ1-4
CASSVGNVNEKLFF
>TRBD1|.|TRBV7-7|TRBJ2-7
CASSVGTGTAYEQYF
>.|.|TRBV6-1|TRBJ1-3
CASSDQLSSGNTIYF
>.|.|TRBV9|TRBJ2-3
CASSVGGGFTDTQYF
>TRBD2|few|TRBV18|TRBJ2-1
CASSPPGLGVDEQFF
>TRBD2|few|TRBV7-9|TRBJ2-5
CASSPGLAGGLGETQYF
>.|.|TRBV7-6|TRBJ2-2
CASSFPRENTGELFF
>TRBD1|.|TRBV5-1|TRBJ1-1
CASSLTGATEAFF